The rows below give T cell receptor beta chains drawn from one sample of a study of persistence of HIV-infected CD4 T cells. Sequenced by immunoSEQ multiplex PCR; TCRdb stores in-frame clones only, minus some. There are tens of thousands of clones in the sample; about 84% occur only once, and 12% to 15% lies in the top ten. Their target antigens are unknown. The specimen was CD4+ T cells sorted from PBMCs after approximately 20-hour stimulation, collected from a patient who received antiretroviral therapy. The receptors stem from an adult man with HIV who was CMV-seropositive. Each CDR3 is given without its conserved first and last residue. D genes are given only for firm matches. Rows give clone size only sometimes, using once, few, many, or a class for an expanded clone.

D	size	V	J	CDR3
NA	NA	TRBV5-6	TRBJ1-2	ASSGFRGNYGYT
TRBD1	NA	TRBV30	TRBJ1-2	AWSALSTGTGGTNYGYT
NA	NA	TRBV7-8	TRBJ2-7	ASSRRYEQY
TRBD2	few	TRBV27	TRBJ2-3	ATRTSGIDTQY
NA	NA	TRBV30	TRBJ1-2	AWSYRLNYGYT
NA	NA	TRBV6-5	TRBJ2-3	ASGGLASTDTQY
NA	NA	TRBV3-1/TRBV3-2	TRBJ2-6	ASSQRKGVPGANVLT
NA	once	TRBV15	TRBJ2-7	ATSRDPRAGSEQY
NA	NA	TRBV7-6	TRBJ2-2	ASSLRTGGTGELF
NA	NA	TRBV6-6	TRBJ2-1	ASSYSQGTNEQF
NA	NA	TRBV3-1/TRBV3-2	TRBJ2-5	ASRLLETQY
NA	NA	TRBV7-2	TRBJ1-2	ASSPGTFGYGYT
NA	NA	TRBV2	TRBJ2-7	ASSIQGYYEQY
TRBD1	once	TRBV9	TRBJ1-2	ASSVAETGVGGYT
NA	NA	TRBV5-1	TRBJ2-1	ASSLTTGNLYNEQF
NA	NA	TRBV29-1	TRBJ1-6	SVAGNYNSPLH
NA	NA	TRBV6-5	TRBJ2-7	ASSSRPLSYEQY
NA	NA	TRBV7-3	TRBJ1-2	ASSSGPQGLGYT
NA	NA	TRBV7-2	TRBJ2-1	ASSLVGGSPQF
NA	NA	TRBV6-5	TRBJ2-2	ASSYKVDLRPGELF
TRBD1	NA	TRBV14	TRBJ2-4	ASSQGTGRFLRY
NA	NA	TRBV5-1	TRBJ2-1	ASTVARNGEQF
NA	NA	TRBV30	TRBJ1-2	AWSGVRINYGYT
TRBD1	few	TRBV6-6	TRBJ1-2	ASSTPWTGRFVST
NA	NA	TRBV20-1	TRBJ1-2	SARWDYGYT
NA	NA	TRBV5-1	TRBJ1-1	ASSFQRLVSRNTEAF
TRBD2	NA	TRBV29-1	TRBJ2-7	SALPGVAGSYEQY
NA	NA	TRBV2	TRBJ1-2	ASSKDSSGGYT
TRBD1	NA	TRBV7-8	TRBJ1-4	ASSPGTGSNEKLF
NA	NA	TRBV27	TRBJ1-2	ASSLGAGYGYT